Below are 22 T cell receptor beta chains sequenced from a single sample in a study of CD8+ T cells in alopecia areata. Specified treatment: oral pan-JAK inhibitor, 5-10 mg twice daily. It was cDNA, reverse transcribed from extracted RNA, that served as the sequencing template. Only in-frame clones appear in the TCRdb table, and some are missing; sequencing was by immunoSEQ multiplex PCR. The sample holds over 120,000 clones, around half seen once. Sequencing was performed on CD8+ T cells sorted from blood, taken at week 4, from a patient treated with tofacitinib. All receptors derive from a human donor with alopecia areata.

This clone was recorded only once. The rearrangement joins TRBV30 to TRBJ1-5; the D gene is possibly TRBD1 (5 bases). The CDR3 spans 13 residues. The germline V and J ends were trimmed by 2 bases and 4 bases, with 9 bases remaining between them. CDR1 is GTSNPN and CDR2 is SVGIG in the germline V gene (reference sequence). The CDR3 reads CAWSYRPNQPQHF. CDR3 nucleotides: TGTGCCTGGAGTTACAGGCCTAATCAGCCCCAGCATTTT. Full variable domain (outside the CDR3, taken from reference TRBV30 and TRBJ1-5): SQTIHQWPATLVQPVGSPLSLECTVEGTSNPNLYWYRQAAGRGLQLLFYSVGIGQISSEVPQNLSASRPQDRQFILSSKKLLLSDSGFYLCAWSYRPNQPQHFGDGTRLSIL.

The gene calls are TRBV29-1 and TRBJ2-1; D gene uncertain. The V and J ends lost 2 bases and 1 base respectively, with 6 bases between them. The CDR3 contains 13 residues. The germline V gene encodes CDR1 SQVTM and CDR2 ANQGSEA. In DNA, the CDR3 is TGCAGCGTTGAAACTCCGTCCTACAATGAGCAGTTCTTC. As protein: CSVETPSYNEQFF.

In its sample, this clone was seen once. The V call is TRBV7-9, the J call TRBJ2-7; no clear D. Germline V gene data show CDR1 as SEHNR and CDR2 as FQNEAQ (reference sequence). CDR3 length: 14 residues. The V and J ends lost 10 bases and 0 bases respectively, with 16 bases between them. CDR3 loop: CATRPPDNSYEQYF. The CDR3, as DNA: TGTGCCACCCGCCCCCCAGACAACTCCTACGAGCAGTACTTC.

This rearrangement joins TRBV7-9 to TRBJ2-7; 7 nucleotides align to TRBD1. V lost 2 bases and J lost 5; bases outside the gene matches: 9. CDR1 and CDR2 from the germline V gene are SEHNR and FQNEAQ (reference sequence). The CDR3 runs to 15 residues. In DNA, the CDR3 is TGTGCCAGCAGCTTATTTCCGGACAGGAGTCACGAGCAGTACTTC. Translation: CASSLFPDRSHEQYF. The full variable domain, completed using reference TRBV7-9 and TRBJ2-7, is DTGVSQNPRHKITKRGQNVTFRCDPISEHNRLYWYRQTLGQGPEFLTYFQNEAQLEKSRLLSDRFSAERPKGSFSTLEIQRTEQGDSAMYLCASSLFPDRSHEQYFGPGTRLTVT.

This clone was counted a single time. The chain employs TRBV13 and TRBJ2-5; perhaps TRBD1 as D (6 bases). The assigned J gene may be wrong: the sequence end matches TRBJ2-7 better. Germline V lookup: CDR1 PRHDT, CDR2 FYEKMQ (reference sequence). The CDR3 has 14 amino acids. CDR3 nucleotides: TGTGCCAGCAGCTCCAGGGGCCACCTCTACGAGCAGTACTTC. Protein sequence: CASSSRGHLYEQYF.

This clone has only a few counts. This chain joins TRBV2 and TRBJ2-3, with a tentative D call TRBD1 (6 bases). From germline, CDR1 is SNHLY and CDR2 FYNNEI. The CDR3 sequence is 14 residues long. V gave up 4 bases and J gave up 2 bases, with 10 bases separating them. The DNA of the CDR3 is TGTGCCAGCAGTGGCTGGACAGACACAGATACGCAGTATTTT. Protein product: CASSGWTDTDTQYF.

This clone was picked up a small number of times. The chain carries TRBV10-3 and TRBJ1-1; D ambiguous. Deletions cut 2 bases from V and 3 bases from J, with 13 bases between. The germline V gene has CDR1 ENHRY and CDR2 SYGVKD. The CDR3 has 15 residues. The CDR3 nucleotides are TGTGCCATCAGTGAGGAGGCAGGATCTTACACTGAAGCTTTCTTT. It yields the protein CAISEEAGSYTEAFF.

The V and J genes are TRBV4-3 and TRBJ2-3, with 12 bases fitting TRBD2. In germline, CDR1 is LGHNA, CDR2 YSLEER. V was pared by 4 bases and J by 2 bases, with 4 bases of the junction left unmatched. The CDR3 loop spans 16 amino acids. The CDR3 loop reads CASSLRTSGATDTQYF. The CDR3 DNA sequence: TGCGCCAGCAGCCTCCGGACTAGCGGGGCCACAGATACGCAGTATTTT.

This clone has more than one count but fewer than ten. The V call is TRBV15, the J call TRBJ2-3; D is perhaps TRBD1 (6 bases). The CDR3 consists of 14 residues. V was pared by 9 bases and J by 4 bases, with 17 bases between. The V gene's germline CDR1 is LNHNV and CDR2 YYDKDF (reference sequence). The CDR3: CATGGGRGADTQYF. CDR3 nucleotide sequence: TGTGCCACGGGTGGGGGCAGAGGAGCAGATACGCAGTATTTT.

The table lists this clone with a few counts. The chain employs TRBV5-6 and TRBJ1-2; perhaps TRBD1 as D (5 bases). Germline lookup yields CDR1 SGHDT and CDR2 YYEEEE. The CDR3 sequence is 12 residues long. Between the trimmed V and J ends, which lost 3 bases and 2 bases, there was a span of 5 bases. CDR3 nucleotide sequence: TGTGCCAGCAGCTCAGGGAACTATGGCTACACCTTC. Amino acid sequence: CASSSGNYGYTF.

The CDR3 coding sequence is TGTGCCTGGAGTGGGGCCTCCTACGAGCAGTACTTC. Translating it yields CAWSGASYEQYF. The J gene is TRBJ2-7, the V gene TRBV30, with D uncertain. V dropped 1 base and J dropped 0 bases, with 4 bases sitting between them. The CDR3 contains 12 residues. From germline, CDR1 is GTSNPN and CDR2 SVGIG (reference sequence).

This clone rates as medium-sized. In nucleotides, the CDR3 is TGTGCCAGCTCACTGCGGACAGCCTACGAGCAGTACTTC. Translation: CASSLRTAYEQYF. The chain is built from TRBV18 and TRBJ2-7; a weak D match, TRBD1 (6 bases). The germline gives CDR1 KGHSH, CDR2 LQKENI. The length of the CDR3 is 13 residues. Trimming pared 4 bases from V and 2 bases from J, leaving 9 bases between. Combining the CDR3 with reference TRBV18 and TRBJ2-7 gives the whole variable domain NAGVMQNPRHLVRRRGQEARLRCSPMKGHSHVYWYRQLPEEGLKFMVYLQKENIIDESGMPKERFSAEFPKEGPSILRIQQVVRGDSAAYFCASSLRTAYEQYFGPGTRLTVT.

The rearrangement joins TRBV30 to TRBJ1-2, with D possibly being TRBD1 (5 bases). The V end lost 1 base, the J end lost 2 bases, and 8 bases lay between the germline ends. Germline V gives CDR1 GTSNPN, CDR2 SVGIG (reference sequence). This CDR3 has 13 amino acids. The CDR3 protein is CAWSEDSNYGYTF. DNA of the CDR3: TGTGCCTGGAGTGAAGACAGCAACTATGGCTACACCTTC.

This clone rates as medium-sized. For the CDR3, the DNA is TGTGCCAGCAGCTTAACGGTTGACGGGGCCAATGGCTACACCTTC. Protein: CASSLTVDGANGYTF. The rearrangement links TRBV7-3 to TRBJ1-2, with TRBD1 as a possible D gene (5 bases). Germline V gene lookup returns CDR1 SGHTA and CDR2 FQGTGA. This CDR3 has 15 residues. V lost 0 bases to trimming and J lost 6 bases, with 14 bases between them.

The chain uses TRBV29-1 and TRBJ2-1; TRBD2 aligns across 10 bases. J lost 3 bases, V lost 2 bases, and 1 base had no gene match. Looked up from germline, CDR1 is SQVTM and CDR2 is ANQGSEA. This CDR3 is built from 14 residues. The CDR3: CSVELAGGYNEQFF. In DNA form, the CDR3 reads TGCAGCGTTGAATTAGCGGGGGGCTACAATGAGCAGTTCTTC.

J is TRBJ2-3 and V is TRBV4-3; 11 nucleotides match TRBD2. J gave up 5 bases and V 2 bases, and 9 bases lay outside the gene matches. The CDR3 is 17 amino acids. Per germline, CDR1 LGHNA and CDR2 YSLEER. The CDR3 nucleotides read TGCGCCAGCAGCCAATTACGATCGGGACTAGCGGAAGATACGCAGTATTTT. Translating it yields CASSQLRSGLAEDTQYF.

This chain connects TRBV10-3 to TRBJ1-5, with TRBD1 matching over 7 bases. The CDR3 extends over 15 amino acids. With V trimmed by 6 bases and J by 4 bases, 9 bases remained unmatched. Germline lookup yields CDR1 ENHRY and CDR2 SYGVKD. The CDR3 here is CAISLEGQPNQPQHF. CDR3 DNA sequence: TGTGCCATCAGCCTTGAGGGACAGCCAAATCAGCCCCAGCATTTT.

The chain recombines TRBV5-6 with TRBJ2-7, with no clear D. This CDR3 has 15 residues. Trimming left V 3 bases short and J 3 bases short, with 16 bases between. Germline V gene lookup returns CDR1 SGHDT and CDR2 YYEEEE. CDR3 DNA: TGTGCCAGCAGCTGGTCGACCAACGTGGGCTACGAGCAGTACTTC. It specifies CASSWSTNVGYEQYF.

About this clone itself: This likely came from a read error, as a far larger clone is one base away. Other DNA sequences in the sample encode the same CDR3. The chain employs TRBV6-5 and TRBJ2-2; D call uncertain. This CDR3 has 14 amino acids. Trimming cost V 5 bases and J 3 bases, with 10 bases left between them. Germline assignment: CDR1 MNHEY and CDR2 SVGAGI. The CDR3 DNA reads as TGTGCCAGCAGTGACGGTGGGGACACCGGGGAGCTGTTTTTT. Its translation: CASSDGGDTGELFF.

The genes are TRBV19 and TRBJ2-1; the match to TRBD1 covers 9 bases. The length of the CDR3 is 14 residues. With V trimmed by 6 bases and J by 9 bases, 9 bases remained unmatched. Germline loops: CDR1 LNHDA, CDR2 SQIVND (reference sequence). As DNA, the CDR3 is TGTGCCAGTAGCCGGGACAGGGATTCGGGTGAGCAGTTCTTC. This translates into CASSRDRDSGEQFF. The full variable domain, with the rest looked up from reference TRBV19 and TRBJ2-1, is DGGITQSPKYLFRKEGQNVTLSCEQNLNHDAMYWYRQDPGQGLRLIYYSQIVNDFQKGDIAEGYSVSREKKESFPLTVTSAQKNPTAFYLCASSRDRDSGEQFFGPGTRLTVL.

As regards this clone: Other nucleotide sequences in the sample specify the same CDR3. The rearrangement links TRBV9 to TRBJ2-5; D gene ambiguous. The ends were cut back, 2 bases at V and 5 bases at J, with 10 bases in the middle. Germline V CDR1 and CDR2: SGDLS, YYNGEE. The CDR3 has 13 residues. The DNA of the CDR3 is TGTGCCAGCAGCGTGTACGACGGGGAGACCCAGTACTTC. Translation: CASSVYDGETQYF.

The V gene is TRBV9, the J gene TRBJ2-3; 8 bases are a match to TRBD1. CDR1 is SGDLS and CDR2 is YYNGEE in the germline V gene. Trimming cost V 4 bases and J 7 bases; bases outside gene matches: 5. CDR3 length: 13 residues. The CDR3 spells CASSLDRGNTQYF. The DNA for the CDR3 is TGTGCCAGCAGCCTCGACAGGGGAAATACGCAGTATTTT.